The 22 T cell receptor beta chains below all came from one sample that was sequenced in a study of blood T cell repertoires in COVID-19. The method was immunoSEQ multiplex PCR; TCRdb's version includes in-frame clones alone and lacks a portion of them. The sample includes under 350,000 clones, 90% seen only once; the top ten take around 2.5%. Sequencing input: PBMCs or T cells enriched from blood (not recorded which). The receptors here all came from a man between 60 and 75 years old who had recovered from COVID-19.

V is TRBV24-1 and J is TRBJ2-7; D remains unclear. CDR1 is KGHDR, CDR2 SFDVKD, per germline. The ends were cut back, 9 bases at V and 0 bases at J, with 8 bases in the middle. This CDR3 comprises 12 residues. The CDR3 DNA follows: TGTGCCACCCTACAGAGCTCCTACGAGCAGTACTTC. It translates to CATLQSSYEQYF.

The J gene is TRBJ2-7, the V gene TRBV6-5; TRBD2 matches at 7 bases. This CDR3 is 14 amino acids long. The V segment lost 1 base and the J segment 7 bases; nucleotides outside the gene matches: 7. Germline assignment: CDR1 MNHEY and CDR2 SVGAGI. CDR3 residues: CASSYLSSGAEQYF. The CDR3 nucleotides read TGTGCCAGCAGTTACTTGTCGAGCGGGGCTGAGCAGTACTTC.

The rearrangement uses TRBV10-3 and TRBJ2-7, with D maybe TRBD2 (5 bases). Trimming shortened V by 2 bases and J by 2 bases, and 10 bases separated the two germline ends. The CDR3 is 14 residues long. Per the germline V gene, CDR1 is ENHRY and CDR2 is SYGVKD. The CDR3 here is CAISEIEGTYEQYF. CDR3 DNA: TGTGCCATCAGTGAGATTGAGGGCACCTACGAGCAGTACTTC.

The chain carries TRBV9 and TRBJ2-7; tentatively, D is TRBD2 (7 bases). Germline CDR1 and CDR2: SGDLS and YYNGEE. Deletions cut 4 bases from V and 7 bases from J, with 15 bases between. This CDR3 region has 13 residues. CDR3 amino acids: CASSLGGADEQYF. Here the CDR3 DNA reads TGTGCCAGCAGCCTGGGGGGGGCGGATGAGCAGTACTTC.

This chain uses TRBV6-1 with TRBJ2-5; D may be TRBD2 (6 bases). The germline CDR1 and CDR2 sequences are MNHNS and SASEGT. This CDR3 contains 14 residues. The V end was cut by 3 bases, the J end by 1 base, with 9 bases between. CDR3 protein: CASSEGLLQETQYF. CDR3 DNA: TGTGCCAGCAGTGAGGGACTCCTCCAAGAGACCCAGTACTTC.

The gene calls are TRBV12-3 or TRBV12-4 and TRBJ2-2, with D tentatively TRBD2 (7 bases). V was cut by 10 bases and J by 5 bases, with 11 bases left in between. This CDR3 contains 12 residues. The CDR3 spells CATRGGTGELFF. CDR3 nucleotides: TGTGCCACGAGGGGGGGGACCGGGGAGCTGTTTTTT.

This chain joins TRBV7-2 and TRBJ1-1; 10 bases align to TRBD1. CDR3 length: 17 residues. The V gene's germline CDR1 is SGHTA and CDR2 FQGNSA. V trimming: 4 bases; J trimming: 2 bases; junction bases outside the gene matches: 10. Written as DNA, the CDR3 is TGTGCCAGCAGCTCTCCCGGGACAGGGGTGGATAACACTGAAGCTTTCTTT. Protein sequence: CASSSPGTGVDNTEAFF. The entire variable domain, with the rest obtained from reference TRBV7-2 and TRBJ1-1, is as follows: GAGVSQSPSNKVTEKGKDVELRCDPISGHTALYWYRQSLGQGLEFLIYFQGNSAPDKSGLPSDRFSAERTGGSVSTLTIQRTQQEDSAVYLCASSSPGTGVDNTEAFFGQGTRLTVV.

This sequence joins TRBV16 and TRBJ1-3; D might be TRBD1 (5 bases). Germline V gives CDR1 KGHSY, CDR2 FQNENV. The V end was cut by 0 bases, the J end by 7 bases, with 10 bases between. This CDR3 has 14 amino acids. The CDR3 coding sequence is TGTGCCAGCAGCCAATCAGGAGGGACGAACACCATATATTTT. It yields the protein CASSQSGGTNTIYF.

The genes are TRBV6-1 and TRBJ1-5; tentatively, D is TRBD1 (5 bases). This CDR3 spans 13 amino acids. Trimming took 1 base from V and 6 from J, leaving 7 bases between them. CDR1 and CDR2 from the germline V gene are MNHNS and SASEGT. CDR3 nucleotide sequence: TGTGCCAGCAGTGAAGTAGGGGCTCAGCCCCAGCATTTT. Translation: CASSEVGAQPQHF.

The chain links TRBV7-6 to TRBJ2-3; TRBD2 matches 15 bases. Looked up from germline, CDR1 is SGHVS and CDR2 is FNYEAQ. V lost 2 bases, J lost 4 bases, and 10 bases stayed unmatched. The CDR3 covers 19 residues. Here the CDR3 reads CASSLWGGLAGGPSDTQYF. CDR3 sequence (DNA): TGTGCCAGCAGCTTATGGGGAGGACTAGCGGGAGGGCCCTCAGATACGCAGTATTTT.

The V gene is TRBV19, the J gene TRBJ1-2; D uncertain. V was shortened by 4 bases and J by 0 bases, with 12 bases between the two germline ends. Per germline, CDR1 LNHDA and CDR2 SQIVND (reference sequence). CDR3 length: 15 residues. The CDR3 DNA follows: TGTGCCAGTAGTAGGGAGACATCAGCTAACTATGGCTACACCTTC. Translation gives CASSRETSANYGYTF.

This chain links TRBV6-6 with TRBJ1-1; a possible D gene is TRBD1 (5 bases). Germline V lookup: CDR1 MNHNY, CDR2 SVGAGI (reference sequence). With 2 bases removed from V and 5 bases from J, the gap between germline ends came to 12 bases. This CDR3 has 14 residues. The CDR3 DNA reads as TGTGCCAGCAGTTACAGCAGGGATGGGACTGAAGCTTTCTTT. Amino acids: CASSYSRDGTEAFF.

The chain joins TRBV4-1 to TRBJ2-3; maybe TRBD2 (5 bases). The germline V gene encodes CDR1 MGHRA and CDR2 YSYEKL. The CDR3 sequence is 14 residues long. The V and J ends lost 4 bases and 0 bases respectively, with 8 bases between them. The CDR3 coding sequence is TGCGCCAGCAGCCCCGGGGTAAGCACAGATACGCAGTATTTT. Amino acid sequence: CASSPGVSTDTQYF.

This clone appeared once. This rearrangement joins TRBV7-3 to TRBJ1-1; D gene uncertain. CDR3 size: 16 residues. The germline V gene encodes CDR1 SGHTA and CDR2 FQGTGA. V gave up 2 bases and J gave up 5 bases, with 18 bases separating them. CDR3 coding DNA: TGTGCCAGCAGCTTAGCGGGGTGGCCTGGAGGGACTGAAGCTTTCTTT. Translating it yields CASSLAGWPGGTEAFF.

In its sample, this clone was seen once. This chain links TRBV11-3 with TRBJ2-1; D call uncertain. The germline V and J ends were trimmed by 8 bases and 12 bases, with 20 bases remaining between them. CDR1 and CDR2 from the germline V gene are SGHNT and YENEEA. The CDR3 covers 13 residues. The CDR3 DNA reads TGTGCCAGCGGTGTAGACTCCCGAGATAGGCAGTTCTTC. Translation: CASGVDSRDRQFF.

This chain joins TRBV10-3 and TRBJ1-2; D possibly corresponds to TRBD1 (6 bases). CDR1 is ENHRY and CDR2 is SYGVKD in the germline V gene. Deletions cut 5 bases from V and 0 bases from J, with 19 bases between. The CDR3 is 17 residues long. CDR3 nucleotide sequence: TGTGCCATCAGTTACTCCCCCGGACAGAAAGCTAACTATGGCTACACCTTC. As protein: CAISYSPGQKANYGYTF.

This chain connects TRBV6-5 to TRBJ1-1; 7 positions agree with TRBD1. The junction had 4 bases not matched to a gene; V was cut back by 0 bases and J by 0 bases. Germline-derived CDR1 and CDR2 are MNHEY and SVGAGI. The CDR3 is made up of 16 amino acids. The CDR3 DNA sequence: TGTGCCAGCAGTTACTCTTCGGGACAGATGAACACTGAAGCTTTCTTT. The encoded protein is CASSYSSGQMNTEAFF.

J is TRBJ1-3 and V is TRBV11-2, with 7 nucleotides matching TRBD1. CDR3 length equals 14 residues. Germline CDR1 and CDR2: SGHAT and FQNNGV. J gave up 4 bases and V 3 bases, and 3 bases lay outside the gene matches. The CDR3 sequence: CASSFRQGGNTIYF. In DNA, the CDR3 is TGTGCCAGCAGCTTCAGACAGGGAGGAAACACCATATATTTT.

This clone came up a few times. The CDR3 is CASSQLRGEKLFF. CDR3 nucleotides: TGCGCCAGCAGCCAACTACGAGGGGAAAAACTGTTTTTT. This chain uses TRBV4-1 with TRBJ1-4; the D is unclear. V lost 2 bases, J lost 8 bases, and 9 bases lay in between. This CDR3 contains 13 residues. Germline values: CDR1 MGHRA, CDR2 YSYEKL.

CDR3 sequence reads: CASSSPPQTYEQYF. For the CDR3, the DNA is TGTGCCAGCAGTTCCCCCCCCCAGACCTACGAGCAGTACTTC. This chain links TRBV6-5 with TRBJ2-7; no clear D gene. The CDR3 runs to 14 residues. V was cut by 4 bases and J by 2 bases, with 12 bases left in between. Germline V lookup: CDR1 MNHEY, CDR2 SVGAGI.

The CDR3 loop is CASSPTTGASNQPQHF. Written as DNA, the CDR3 is TGTGCCAGTAGTCCAACGACGGGTGCCAGCAATCAGCCCCAGCATTTT. The V gene is TRBV19, the J gene TRBJ1-5; D uncertain. CDR3 length equals 16 residues. Per germline, CDR1 LNHDA and CDR2 SQIVND (reference sequence). V was cut by 5 bases and J by 1 base, with 15 bases left in between.

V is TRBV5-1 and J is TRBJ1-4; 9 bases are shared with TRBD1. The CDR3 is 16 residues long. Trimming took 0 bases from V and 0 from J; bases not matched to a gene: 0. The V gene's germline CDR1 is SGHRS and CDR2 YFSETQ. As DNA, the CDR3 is TGCGCCAGCAGCTTGGGGACAGGGGCAACTAATGAAAAACTGTTTTTT. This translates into CASSLGTGATNEKLFF.